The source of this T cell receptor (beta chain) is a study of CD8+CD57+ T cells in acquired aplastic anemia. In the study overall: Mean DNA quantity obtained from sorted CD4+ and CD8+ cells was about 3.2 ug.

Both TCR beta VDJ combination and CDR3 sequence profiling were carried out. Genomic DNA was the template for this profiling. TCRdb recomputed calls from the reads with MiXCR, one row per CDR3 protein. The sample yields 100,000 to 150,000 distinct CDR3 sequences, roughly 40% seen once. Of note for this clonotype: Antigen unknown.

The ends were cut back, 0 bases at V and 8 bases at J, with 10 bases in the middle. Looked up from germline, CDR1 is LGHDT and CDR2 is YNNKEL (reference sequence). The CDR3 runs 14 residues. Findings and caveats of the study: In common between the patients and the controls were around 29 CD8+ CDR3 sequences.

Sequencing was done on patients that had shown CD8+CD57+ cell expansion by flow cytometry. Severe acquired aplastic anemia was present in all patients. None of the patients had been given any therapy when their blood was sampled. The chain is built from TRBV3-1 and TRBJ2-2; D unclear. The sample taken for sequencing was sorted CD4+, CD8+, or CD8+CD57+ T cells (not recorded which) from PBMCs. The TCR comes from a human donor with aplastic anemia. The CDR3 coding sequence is TGTGCCAGCAGCCAAGAATCCAGTAGAGGGGAGCTGTTTTTT. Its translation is CASSQESSRGELFF.